This TCR beta chain was profiled in a study of shared clonotypes between healthy human individuals. Findings and caveats of the study: In general, naive subsets displayed greater estimated richness than memory subsets did. The sampled material consisted only of blood, and tissue repertoires are likely to differ.

Libraries were prepared by immunoSEQ multiplex PCR; TCRdb keeps only in-frame clonotypes and omits some of them. The data contain approximately 2,300,000 clones, 80% to 95% of them singletons. A note on this clone: Its antigen remains unknown.

The CDR3 is made up of 14 amino acids. Germline V gene lookup returns CDR1 MNHNS and CDR2 SASEGT. Trimming cost V 3 bases and J 7 bases, with 13 bases left between them. The sequencing input was naive CD4+ T cells from PBMCs. Indicated subset: CD45RA+ positively selected. The sequence was obtained from a man younger than 35 in good health. Some clones in this sample may be carry-over from other donors' samples. V and J are TRBV6-1 and TRBJ1-5; D gene uncertain. The CDR3 region has the DNA TGTGCCAGCAGTGATGTGTCTCCTTGGCAGCCCCAGCATTTT. Translated, it gives CASSDVSPWQPQHF.